This entry concerns a single T cell receptor (beta chain). In germline, CDR1 is SGHNT, CDR2 YYREEE (reference sequence). V dropped 4 bases and J dropped 0 bases, with 16 bases sitting between them. The CDR3 loop spans 16 amino acids. This specimen comes from a study of T and B cells in COVID-19 patients. Multiplex PCR with BIOMED2 TRB-A/B primer pools amplified TRB rearrangements. TCRdb recomputed calls from the multiplex PCR reads with MiXCR, one row per CDR3 protein. There are 20,000 to 25,000 distinct CDR3 sequences in the sample; under 30% occur only once, and 2.5% to 3.5% lies in the top ten. Blood genomic DNA input for TRB amplification was roughly 220-500 ng.

The receptor's source is a human donor who had recovered from COVID-19. This sequence joins TRBV5-4 and TRBJ1-2, with D possibly TRBD1 on 6 matching bases. The sequencing input was blood. The CDR3 region has the DNA TGTGCCAGCAGCCCAGGGACAACCCCCACTAACTATGGCTACACCTTC. Its translation: CASSPGTTPTNYGYTF. Filled out from reference TRBV5-4 and TRBJ1-2, the complete variable domain reads ETGVTQSPTHLIKTRGQQVTLRCSSQSGHNTVSWYQQALGQGPQFIFQYYREEENGRGNFPPRFSGLQFPNYSSELNVNALELDDSALYLCASSPGTTPTNYGYTFGSGTRLTVV.